This T cell receptor beta chain was identified in a study of T cell responses to AZD1222 COVID-19 vaccine. Study outcomes and limitations: Unmutated variant regions reportedly attract nearly half of all spike-specific TCRs. Clonal diversity may have been underestimated in mostly white British donors.

Comments on this clone: What it binds is unknown.

Some clones are missing from TCRdb's copy, which holds only in-frame ones; the method was immunoSEQ multiplex PCR. The sample includes about 110,000 clones, around nine tenths seen only once; the top ten take 2.5%. The receptor's source is an adult who received the AZD1222 COVID-19 vaccine. The specimen comprised peripheral blood, sampled 28 days after the second AZD1222 dose.

This CDR3 reads CASSIVGQGYEKLFF. DNA of the CDR3: TGTGCCAGTAGTATAGTGGGACAGGGGTATGAAAAACTGTTTTTT. The chain couples TRBV19 to TRBJ1-4; 10 bases match TRBD1. The CDR3 is 15 amino acids. Germline V lookup: CDR1 LNHDA, CDR2 SQIVND (reference sequence). The junction had 2 bases not matched to a gene; V was cut back by 1 base and J by 6 bases.